A single sample is the source of the 14 T cell receptor beta chains below, sequenced in a study of graft-versus-host responses after intestinal transplantation. Which antigens these TCRs recognize remains unknown. Sequenced by immunoSEQ multiplex PCR; TCRdb stores in-frame clones only, minus some. The data hold about 90,000 clones, with approximately 95% observed a single time. The specimen comprised unstimulated CD8+ T cells sorted from spleen or lymph node cells, sampled before transplant. All receptors come from a human donor who was the organ donor for an intestinal transplant.

The chain is built from TRBV9 and TRBJ2-7; D remains ambiguous. Germline V gene lookup returns CDR1 SGDLS and CDR2 YYNGEE. V was shortened by 0 bases and J by 2 bases, with 12 bases between the two germline ends. The CDR3 runs 15 residues. The CDR3: CASSVGAGTTYEQYF. As DNA, the CDR3 is TGTGCCAGCAGCGTAGGGGCAGGAACCACCTACGAGCAGTACTTC.

The chain is built from TRBV6-5 and TRBJ2-1; 9 bases are a match to TRBD1. V shed 2 bases and J 4 bases; nucleotides not matched to a gene: 3. Looked up from germline, CDR1 is MNHEY and CDR2 is SVGAGI. The CDR3 spans 15 residues. CDR3 region: CASSYDGTGYNEQFF. The CDR3 DNA reads as TGTGCCAGCAGTTACGACGGGACAGGGTACAATGAGCAGTTCTTC.

The V call is TRBV4-1, the J call TRBJ1-6; D unclear. The CDR3 has 16 residues. Trimming pared 8 bases from V and 1 base from J, leaving 15 bases between. Germline CDR1 and CDR2: MGHRA and YSYEKL. DNA for the CDR3: TGCGCCAGCCGAACTAGTCGGGAGTCCTATAATTCACCCCTCCACTTT. Translating gives CASRTSRESYNSPLHF.

The chain joins TRBV11-2 to TRBJ1-4; a weak D match, TRBD1 (5 bases). V was clipped by 5 bases and J by 11 bases, with 24 bases between them. Germline CDR1 is SGHAT and CDR2 is FQNNGV. The CDR3 covers 16 residues. CDR3 loop: CASSPPVWDGGGKLFF. Here the CDR3 DNA reads TGTGCCAGCAGCCCCCCTGTGTGGGACGGGGGGGGGAAACTGTTTTTT.

The V and J genes are TRBV11-3 and TRBJ2-1, with D perhaps matching TRBD1 (6 bases). The CDR3 covers 13 residues. The V gene lost 2 bases and the J gene lost 4 bases, with 6 bases spanning the gap. Germline V gene lookup returns CDR1 SGHNT and CDR2 YENEEA. In DNA, the CDR3 is TGTGCCAGCAGCTTAAGGGGGTACAATGAGCAGTTCTTC. It yields the protein CASSLRGYNEQFF.

The chain combines TRBV18 with TRBJ1-5; no firm D call. From germline, CDR1 is KGHSH and CDR2 LQKENI. This CDR3 is built from 15 residues. Between the trimmed V and J ends, which lost 3 bases and 7 bases, there was a span of 16 bases. In nucleotides, the CDR3 is TGTGCCAGCTCACCCGACGATTGGGAGGTACAGCCCCAGCATTTT. This gives the protein CASSPDDWEVQPQHF.

The rearrangement uses TRBV14 and TRBJ2-1, with TRBD2 identical over 7 bases. Trimming at V came to 0 bases and at J to 11 bases, leaving 10 bases not matched to a gene. The CDR3 spans 15 residues. The germline gives CDR1 SGHDN, CDR2 FVKESK. In DNA, the CDR3 is TGTGCCAGCAGCCAAGACAGAACTAGCGTATTTCAGCAGTTCTTC. Encoded protein: CASSQDRTSVFQQFF.

The chain uses TRBV27 and TRBJ1-3; D possibly corresponds to TRBD1 (5 bases). The CDR3 is 16 residues long. Trimming removed 3 bases from V and 1 base from J, with 13 bases in between. From germline, CDR1 is MNHEY and CDR2 SMNVEV (reference sequence). Written as DNA, the CDR3 is TGTGCCAGCAGTTTCCCCCCCGGGGGGTCTGGAAACACCATATATTTT. Protein product: CASSFPPGGSGNTIYF.

This rearrangement joins TRBV28 to TRBJ2-2; 8 positions match TRBD2. The junction had 10 bases not matched to a gene; V was cut back by 6 bases and J by 4 bases. CDR3 length: 16 residues. Germline loops: CDR1 MDHEN, CDR2 SYDVKM. DNA for the CDR3: TGTGCCAGCAGGGAAGCGGGAGAGGCGGGCACCGGGGAGCTGTTTTTT. Its protein product is CASREAGEAGTGELFF.

This clone appeared once. This CDR3 reads CASTPGWSTDTQYF. For the CDR3, the DNA is TGTGCCAGCACCCCGGGGTGGTCCACAGATACGCAGTATTTT. The chain uses TRBV5-4 and TRBJ2-3; D may be TRBD2 (5 bases). The germline V gene encodes CDR1 SGHNT and CDR2 YYREEE (reference sequence). This CDR3 is 14 amino acids long. Trimming took off 6 bases at V and 2 bases at J, with 13 bases between the two ends.

V and J are TRBV19 and TRBJ1-5, with a tentative D call TRBD1 (6 bases). V lost 4 bases and J 4 bases, leaving 14 bases between the germline ends. The CDR3 is 15 residues long. Germline CDR1 is LNHDA and CDR2 is SQIVND (reference sequence). The CDR3 spells CASSTGTSVNQPQHF. DNA of the CDR3: TGTGCCAGTAGTACCGGGACAAGCGTTAATCAGCCCCAGCATTTT.

The V call is TRBV10-3, the J call TRBJ1-2; D is uncertain. This CDR3 region has 13 residues. In germline, CDR1 is ENHRY, CDR2 SYGVKD. The ends were cut back, 5 bases at V and 6 bases at J, with 13 bases in the middle. The CDR3 nucleotides are TGTGCCATCAGTCCTAGTGGAGGGAATGGCTACACCTTC. Its translation is CAISPSGGNGYTF.

J is TRBJ1-2 and V is TRBV29-1; TRBD1 aligns across 11 bases. The V and J ends lost 6 bases and 3 bases, in that order; junction bases with no gene match: 3. The CDR3 is 13 amino acids. Germline V gene data show CDR1 as SQVTM and CDR2 as ANQGSEA. CDR3 amino acids: CSVGTGGHYGYTF. Written as DNA, the CDR3 is TGCAGCGTCGGGACAGGGGGGCACTATGGCTACACCTTC.

Note on this clone: The junction departs from germline at one end; a sequencing error may be responsible. DNA of the CDR3: TGTGCTAGCAGCCTCGACCCAGGGGGAGGCACCGGGGAGCTGTTTTTT. Amino acid sequence: CASSLDPGGGTGELFF. The chain couples TRBV7-7 to TRBJ2-2; possibly TRBD1 for D (7 bases). Germline lookup yields CDR1 SSHAT and CDR2 FNYEAQ (reference sequence). The CDR3 has 16 amino acids.